The 27 T cell receptor beta chains reported below all come from one sample, sequenced in a study of blood T cell repertoires in COVID-19. Method: immunoSEQ multiplex PCR; TCRdb's copy keeps in-frame clones and lacks some. The table shows around 140,000 clones, with around nine tenths occurring only once. The sequenced sample consisted of peripheral blood. Receptors originate from a woman in her 70s with COVID-19, enrolled during active disease.

The chain has TRBV5-5 and TRBJ1-1; possibly TRBD1 for D (5 bases). The germline V gene encodes CDR1 SGHKS and CDR2 YYEKEE (reference sequence). This CDR3 contains 15 residues. V dropped 4 bases and J dropped 4 bases, with 17 bases sitting between them. The CDR3 nucleotides read TGTGCCAGCAGCCTGGGGGAGAGGGATGGCACTGAAGCTTTCTTT. Protein sequence: CASSLGERDGTEAFF.

The gene calls are TRBV11-2 and TRBJ1-1, with TRBD1 matching 12 bases. The CDR3 contains 16 residues. The V gene's germline CDR1 is SGHAT and CDR2 FQNNGV. J gave up 10 bases and V 0 bases, and 9 bases lay outside the gene matches. The CDR3, as DNA: TGTGCCAGCAGCTTAGATCGGGGACAGGGGGCTAGAGGAGCTTTCTTT. As protein: CASSLDRGQGARGAFF.

CDR3 amino acids: CASSKDRGNTGELFF. The CDR3 nucleotides are TGTGCCAGCAGCAAGGACAGGGGGAACACCGGGGAGCTGTTTTTT. This chain joins TRBV21-1 and TRBJ2-2; TRBD1 is the table's D call and was not checked against the DNA. TRBV21-1 is shown as a pseudogene. The CDR3 extends over 15 amino acids.

This chain connects TRBV19 to TRBJ2-1; D remains ambiguous. In germline, CDR1 is LNHDA, CDR2 SQIVND (reference sequence). The length of the CDR3 is 14 residues. Trimming removed 8 bases from V and 0 bases from J, with 11 bases in between. The CDR3 is CASLLAVSYNEQFF. The CDR3 DNA sequence: TGTGCCAGTTTATTAGCCGTCTCCTACAATGAGCAGTTCTTC.

This sequence joins TRBV7-9 and TRBJ1-2; no reliable D call. Deletions cut 0 bases from V and 6 bases from J, with 14 bases between. CDR1 is SEHNR, CDR2 FQNEAQ, per germline (reference sequence). The CDR3 extends over 15 amino acids. CDR3 coding DNA: TGTGCCAGCAGCTTAGCGATGAGGGAGTCAGATGGCTACACCTTC. It is translated as CASSLAMRESDGYTF.

In DNA form, the CDR3 reads TGTGCCTGGAGTCGCAGGGCGGCCACCGGGGAGCTGTTTTTT. It translates to CAWSRRAATGELFF. This rearrangement joins TRBV30 to TRBJ2-2; a weak D match, TRBD1 (5 bases). Germline V gene data show CDR1 as GTSNPN and CDR2 as SVGIG (reference sequence). Trimming pared 2 bases from V and 4 bases from J, leaving 11 bases between. The CDR3 has 14 amino acids.

This clone has only a few counts. The chain couples TRBV7-2 to TRBJ1-3, with 7 positions matching TRBD1. The CDR3 consists of 16 residues. The V and J ends lost 1 base and 0 bases, in that order; junction bases with no gene match: 3. From germline, CDR1 is SGHTA and CDR2 FQGNSA. CDR3 in amino acids: CASSLGTGHSGNTIYF. The CDR3, as DNA: TGTGCCAGCAGCTTAGGGACAGGCCACTCTGGAAACACCATATATTTT.

The chain uses TRBV3-1 (or the pseudogene TRBV3-2) and TRBJ2-7, with D possibly being TRBD1 (6 bases). Germline CDR1 and CDR2: LGHDT and YNNKEL (reference sequence). This CDR3 has 13 residues. Trimming cost V 4 bases and J 3 bases, with 10 bases left between them. The CDR3 reads CASSRAGDYEQYF. The CDR3 nucleotides read TGTGCCAGCAGCCGAGCAGGGGACTACGAGCAGTACTTC.

This chain uses TRBV5-1 with TRBJ1-5; no clear D gene. V dropped 0 bases and J dropped 5 bases, with 12 bases sitting between them. Germline-derived CDR1 and CDR2 are SGHRS and YFSETQ. CDR3 length equals 15 residues. The CDR3 sequence is CASSLDSGTHQPQHF. CDR3 in DNA: TGCGCCAGCAGCTTGGACAGCGGAACCCATCAGCCCCAGCATTTT.

This clone has just one count. The rearrangement uses TRBV11-2 and TRBJ2-5, with no clear D. The CDR3 is 13 amino acids. Germline V lookup: CDR1 SGHAT, CDR2 FQNNGV. V was clipped by 5 bases and J by 2 bases, with 9 bases between them. CDR3 residues: CASSLLLQETQYF. In DNA, the CDR3 is TGTGCCAGCAGCCTACTCCTACAAGAGACCCAGTACTTC.

The genes are TRBV5-1 and TRBJ2-3, with 14 nucleotides matching TRBD2. Germline V gene lookup returns CDR1 SGHRS and CDR2 YFSETQ. CDR3 size: 15 residues. V was clipped by 4 bases and J by 5 bases; unmatched bases: 3. The CDR3 DNA reads TGCGCCAGCAGCGGCGGACTAGCGGGGGGAGATACGCAGTATTTT. Encoded protein: CASSGGLAGGDTQYF. The full variable domain, its missing parts supplied by reference TRBV5-1 and TRBJ2-3, is KAGVTQTPRYLIKTRGQQVTLSCSPISGHRSVSWYQQTPGQGLQFLFEYFSETQRNKGNFPGRFSGRQFSNSRSEMNVSTLELGDSALYLCASSGGLAGGDTQYFGPGTRLTVL.

V is TRBV19 and J is TRBJ1-1; 8 bases line up with TRBD1. Germline V gives CDR1 LNHDA, CDR2 SQIVND (reference sequence). This CDR3 contains 12 residues. Germline trimming cut 9 bases from V and 5 bases from J; bases unmatched to any gene: 5. CDR3 nucleotides: TGTGCCAGCGTCGACAGGGGAACTGAAGCTTTCTTT. This translates into CASVDRGTEAFF.

This clone has a handful of counts. V and J are TRBV11-2 and TRBJ2-1; 13 bases fit TRBD2. The germline CDR1 and CDR2 sequences are SGHAT and FQNNGV. The CDR3 covers 15 residues. The trim removed 1 base at V and 7 bases at J, leaving 1 base unmatched. This CDR3 is CASSLALAGGNEQFF. The CDR3 bases are TGTGCCAGCAGCTTAGCACTAGCGGGGGGGAATGAGCAGTTCTTC.

This clone turned up a few times. The J gene is TRBJ1-3, the V gene TRBV7-3; D is ambiguous. Trimming cost V 2 bases and J 0 bases, with 11 bases left between them. Germline CDR1 and CDR2: SGHTA and FQGTGA. The CDR3 sequence is 16 residues long. CDR3 region: CASSLSPMSSGNTIYF. CDR3 DNA sequence: TGTGCCAGCAGCTTATCCCCCATGAGCTCTGGAAACACCATATATTTT.

The chain combines TRBV20-1 with TRBJ1-3; TRBD1 might be the D (6 bases). Germline lookup yields CDR1 DFQATT and CDR2 SNEGSKA (reference sequence). V lost 3 bases and J lost 4, with 19 bases in between. The CDR3 loop spans 16 amino acids. The CDR3 DNA is TGCAGTGCTAGTCCTTTTGAACAGGGCTGGGGAAACACCATATATTTT. This codes for CSASPFEQGWGNTIYF.

The J gene is TRBJ1-4, the V gene TRBV5-1; D remains ambiguous. Trimming removed 0 bases at V and 0 bases at J, with 12 bases between. CDR1 SGHRS and CDR2 YFSETQ come from the germline V gene. The CDR3 is made up of 17 amino acids. The CDR3 DNA is TGCGCCAGCAGCTTGGTGCGTGGTAGAACAACTAATGAAAAACTGTTTTTT. It specifies CASSLVRGRTTNEKLFF.

The rearrangement uses TRBV30 and TRBJ1-4, with a weak D call TRBD1 (5 bases). Germline CDR1 and CDR2: GTSNPN and SVGIG (reference sequence). V gave up 0 bases and J gave up 0 bases, with 11 bases separating them. CDR3 length: 16 residues. The DNA for the CDR3 is TGTGCCTGGAGTGTACGGGGGTGGCCAACTAATGAAAAACTGTTTTTT. It translates to CAWSVRGWPTNEKLFF.

J is TRBJ2-5 and V is TRBV7-8, with 11 bases aligning to TRBD2. CDR1 SGHVS and CDR2 FQNEAQ come from the germline V gene. The trim removed 2 bases at V and 2 bases at J, leaving 7 bases unmatched. CDR3 size: 17 residues. The CDR3 sequence is CASSLWASGGLQETQYF. CDR3 sequence (DNA): TGTGCCAGCAGCTTATGGGCTAGCGGGGGGCTGCAAGAGACCCAGTACTTC.

The chain combines TRBV14 with TRBJ2-3; 7 nucleotides agree with TRBD1. Germline assignment: CDR1 SGHDN and CDR2 FVKESK. The CDR3 loop spans 14 amino acids. The junction had 8 bases not matched to a gene; V was cut back by 7 bases and J by 4 bases. The CDR3 coding sequence is TGTGCCAGCACCCCGACAGGGCCGGCAGATACGCAGTATTTT. Protein product: CASTPTGPADTQYF.

CDR3 amino acids: CASSIDEVSYNQPQHF. As DNA, the CDR3 is TGTGCCAGTAGTATAGATGAGGTATCGTACAATCAGCCCCAGCATTTT. The chain joins TRBV19 to TRBJ1-5, with unresolved D. V lost 0 bases to trimming and J lost 3 bases, with 12 bases between them. Germline V gives CDR1 LNHDA, CDR2 SQIVND (reference sequence). There are 16 residues in the CDR3.

The chain employs TRBV3-1 (or the pseudogene TRBV3-2) and TRBJ2-7, with 8 positions matching TRBD1. Trimming took 3 bases from V and 0 from J; bases not matched to a gene: 7. Germline CDR1 reads LGHDT; CDR2 reads YNNKEL (reference sequence). CDR3 length equals 16 residues. In DNA, the CDR3 is TGTGCCAGCAGCCAGGCATGGGACAGGAACTCCTACGAGCAGTACTTC. This sequence encodes CASSQAWDRNSYEQYF.

The chain carries TRBV5-1 and TRBJ1-3, with unresolved D. This CDR3 has 15 residues. V lost 0 bases, J lost 0 bases, and 7 bases lay in between. Germline-derived CDR1 and CDR2 are SGHRS and YFSETQ. In DNA form, the CDR3 reads TGCGCCAGCAGCTTGGGGGCAAACTCTGGAAACACCATATATTTT. This sequence encodes CASSLGANSGNTIYF.

This chain connects TRBV18 to TRBJ1-5; TRBD1 matches at 9 bases. V dropped 3 bases and J dropped 5; count of bases not matched to a gene: 5. The CDR3 runs to 15 residues. CDR1 is KGHSH, CDR2 LQKENI, per germline. CDR3 amino acids: CASSPPGTGYQPQHF. The CDR3 DNA reads as TGTGCCAGCTCACCTCCCGGGACAGGGTATCAGCCCCAGCATTTT.

The chain joins TRBV5-1 to TRBJ1-2; 8 bases align to TRBD1. The CDR3 has 13 amino acids. V dropped 4 bases and J dropped 6; count of bases not matched to a gene: 5. Per germline, CDR1 SGHRS and CDR2 YFSETQ. CDR3 DNA: TGCGCCAGCAGCCAAGCAGGGGGCAATGGCTACACCTTC. This codes for CASSQAGGNGYTF. Full variable domain (missing parts from reference TRBV5-1 and TRBJ1-2): KAGVTQTPRYLIKTRGQQVTLSCSPISGHRSVSWYQQTPGQGLQFLFEYFSETQRNKGNFPGRFSGRQFSNSRSEMNVSTLELGDSALYLCASSQAGGNGYTFGSGTRLTVV.

The chain carries TRBV29-1 and TRBJ1-1; no firm D call. V was shortened by 1 base and J by 1 base, with 22 bases between the two germline ends. The CDR3 is 18 residues long. From germline, CDR1 is SQVTM and CDR2 ANQGSEA. The CDR3 protein is CSVEALPKRWSQNTEAFF. The CDR3 coding sequence is TGCAGCGTTGAAGCGCTCCCAAAACGGTGGTCTCAGAACACTGAAGCTTTCTTT.

The chain uses TRBV9 and TRBJ1-4; 8 bases line up with TRBD1. The CDR3 runs 14 residues. With 0 bases clipped from V and 8 bases from J, the junction kept 3 bases outside the gene matches. Germline CDR1 SGDLS, CDR2 YYNGEE. CDR3 nucleotide sequence: TGTGCCAGCAGCGTAGCAGGGGGCTCCGAAAAACTGTTTTTT. It codes for CASSVAGGSEKLFF.

The chain uses TRBV3-1 (or the pseudogene TRBV3-2) and TRBJ2-5; 10 nucleotides match TRBD2. The CDR3 has 15 residues. V shed 1 base and J 1 base; nucleotides not matched to a gene: 0. Germline V gene sequence: CDR1 LGHDT, CDR2 YNNKEL (reference sequence). The CDR3 is CASSQGTSGQETQYF. The CDR3 nucleotides are TGTGCCAGCAGCCAAGGGACTAGCGGCCAAGAGACCCAGTACTTC.